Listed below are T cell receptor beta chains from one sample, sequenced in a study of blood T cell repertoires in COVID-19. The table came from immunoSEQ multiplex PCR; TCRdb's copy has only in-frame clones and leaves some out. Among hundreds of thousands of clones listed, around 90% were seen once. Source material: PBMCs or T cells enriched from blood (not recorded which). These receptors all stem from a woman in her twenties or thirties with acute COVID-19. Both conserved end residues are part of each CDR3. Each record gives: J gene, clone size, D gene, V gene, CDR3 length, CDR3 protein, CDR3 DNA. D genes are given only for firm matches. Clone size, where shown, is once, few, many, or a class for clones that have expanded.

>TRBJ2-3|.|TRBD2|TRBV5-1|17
CASSLALLAASTDTQYF
TGCGCCAGCAGCTTGGCCCTACTAGCGGCTAGCACAGATACGCAGTATTTT
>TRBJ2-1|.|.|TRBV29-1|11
CSVAGVHEQFF
TGCAGCGTTGCGGGGGTCCATGAGCAGTTCTTC
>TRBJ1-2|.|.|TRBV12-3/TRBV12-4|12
CASSLAGYGYTF
TGTGCCAGCAGTTTAGCCGGCTATGGCTACACCTTC
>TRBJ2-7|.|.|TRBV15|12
CATSRVPGEQYF
TGTGCCACCAGCAGAGTGCCGGGAGAGCAGTACTTC
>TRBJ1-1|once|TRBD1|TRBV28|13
CASRPGQGREAFF
TGTGCCAGCAGGCCGGGACAGGGTCGGGAAGCTTTCTTT
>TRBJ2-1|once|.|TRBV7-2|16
CASSLRQGGSYNEQFF
TGTGCCAGCAGCCTAAGACAGGGAGGCTCCTACAATGAGCAGTTCTTC
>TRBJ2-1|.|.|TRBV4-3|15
CASSQDLAHGNEQFF
TGCGCCAGCAGCCAAGATCTAGCCCATGGGAATGAGCAGTTCTTC
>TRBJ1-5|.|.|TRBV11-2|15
CASSPDSLGNQPQHF
TGTGCCAGCAGCCCGGACAGTCTGGGAAATCAGCCCCAGCATTTT
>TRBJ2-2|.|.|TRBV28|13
CATGTPDTGELFF
TGTGCCACCGGGACACCCGACACCGGGGAGCTGTTTTTT
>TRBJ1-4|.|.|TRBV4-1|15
CASSQLQGYGEKLFF
TGCGCCAGCAGCCAGCTGCAGGGTTACGGTGAAAAACTGTTTTTT
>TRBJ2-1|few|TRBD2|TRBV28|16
CASSSTSGSSYNEQFF
TGTGCCAGCAGCTCAACTAGCGGGAGCTCCTACAATGAGCAGTTCTTC
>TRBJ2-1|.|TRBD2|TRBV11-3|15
CASSLREASYNEQFF
TGTGCCAGCAGCTTGCGGGAGGCCTCCTACAATGAGCAGTTCTTC
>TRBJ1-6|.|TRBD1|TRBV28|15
CASVTRDRVNSPLHF
TGTGCCAGCGTAACAAGGGACAGGGTCAATTCACCCCTCCACTTT
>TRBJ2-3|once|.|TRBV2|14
CASTRTSGTDTQYF
TGTGCCAGCACTAGGACATCAGGCACAGATACGCAGTATTTT
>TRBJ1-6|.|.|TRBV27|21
CASSFSWNSVGARLIDSPLHF
TGTGCCAGCAGTTTCTCGTGGAATTCAGTTGGAGCGCGTTTAATCGATTCACCCCTCCACTTT
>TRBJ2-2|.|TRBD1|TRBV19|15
CASSTSTGAGGELFF
TGTGCCAGTAGTACCTCGACAGGGGCGGGCGGGGAGCTGTTTTTT
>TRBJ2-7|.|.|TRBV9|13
CASSVAGEYEQYF
TGTGCCAGCAGCGTAGCGGGAGAATACGAGCAGTACTTC
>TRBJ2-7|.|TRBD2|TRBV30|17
CAWSGPGLAGLTYEQYF
TGTGCCTGGAGTGGGCCCGGACTAGCGGGGCTGACCTACGAGCAGTACTTC
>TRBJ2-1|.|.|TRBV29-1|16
CSAKQTADYSYNEQFF
TGCAGCGCGAAACAGACAGCGGACTACTCCTACAATGAGCAGTTCTTC
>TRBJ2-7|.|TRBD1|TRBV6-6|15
CASSYPTGSSYEQYF
TGTGCCAGCAGTTACCCGACAGGGAGCTCCTACGAGCAGTACTTC
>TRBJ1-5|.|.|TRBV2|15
CASRDRDFGNQPQHF
TGTGCCAGCAGAGACAGAGACTTTGGCAATCAGCCCCAGCATTTT
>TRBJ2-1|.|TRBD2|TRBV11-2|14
CASSLGGGPTEQFF
TGTGCCAGCAGCTTGGGGGGAGGGCCGACTGAGCAGTTCTTC
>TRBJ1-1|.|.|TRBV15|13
CATSRGDRSAAFF
TGTGCCACCAGCAGAGGCGACAGATCGGCAGCTTTCTTT
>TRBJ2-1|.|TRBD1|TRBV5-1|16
CASSWTTGGNDNEQFF
TGCGCCAGCAGCTGGACGACAGGGGGGAACGACAATGAGCAGTTCTTC
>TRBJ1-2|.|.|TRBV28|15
CASTSRGGGDYGYTF
TGTGCCAGCACATCCCGCGGAGGGGGGGACTATGGCTACACCTTC
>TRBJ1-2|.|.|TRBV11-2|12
CASSPTRDGYTF
TGTGCCAGCAGCCCTACCAGGGATGGCTACACCTTC